The 27 T cell receptor beta chains below were found in one sample sequenced in a study of shared clonotypes between healthy human individuals. Naive CD8 populations comprised CD45RO-negative cells positively selected for CCR7, excluding terminally differentiated effector memory CD45RA+ cells. Some clones are missing from TCRdb's copy, which holds only in-frame ones; the method was immunoSEQ multiplex PCR. This sample yields over 2,000,000 clones, of which 93% are seen a single time; around 1.7% belongs to the top ten. Specimen: naive CD8+ T cells from PBMCs. The receptors shown here come from a man aged 18 to 30 in good health. Some clones in this sample may be carry-over from other donors' samples.

The table lists this clone with a count of one. V is TRBV29-1 and J is TRBJ1-5, with D maybe TRBD1 (6 bases). Per germline, CDR1 SQVTM and CDR2 ANQGSEA. The CDR3 length is 14 residues. Trimming shortened V by 2 bases and J by 7 bases, and 15 bases separated the two germline ends. CDR3 region: CSVELQGRGQPQHF. As DNA, the CDR3 is TGCAGCGTTGAACTCCAGGGAAGGGGGCAGCCCCAGCATTTT. The full variable domain, completed using reference TRBV29-1 and TRBJ1-5, is SAVISQKPSRDICQRGTSLTIQCQVDSQVTMMFWYRQQPGQSLTLIATANQGSEATYESGFVIDKFPISRPNLTFSTLTVSNMSPEDSSIYLCSVELQGRGQPQHFGDGTRLSIL.

The chain links TRBV6-1 to TRBJ1-3, with D unresolved. V dropped 1 base and J dropped 0 bases, with 7 bases sitting between them. Per germline, CDR1 MNHNS and CDR2 SASEGT. The CDR3 covers 15 residues. The CDR3 nucleotides are TGTGCCAGCAGTGAAGAGGCGGACTCTGGAAACACCATATATTTT. Amino acid sequence: CASSEEADSGNTIYF.

V and J are TRBV10-3 and TRBJ1-2, with TRBD1 matching 9 bases. The V and J ends lost 5 bases and 2 bases, in that order; junction bases with no gene match: 3. This CDR3 has 14 residues. Looked up from germline, CDR1 is ENHRY and CDR2 is SYGVKD. The CDR3 loop is CAISPGTGNYGYTF. DNA for the CDR3: TGTGCCATCAGTCCCGGGACAGGGAACTATGGCTACACCTTC.

The rearrangement joins TRBV19 to TRBJ1-1; D not certain. Germline-derived CDR1 and CDR2 are LNHDA and SQIVND (reference sequence). There are 13 residues in the CDR3. Trimming removed 6 bases at V and 0 bases at J, with 8 bases between. CDR3 DNA sequence: TGTGCCAGTAGACCTACTATGAACACTGAAGCTTTCTTT. Protein product: CASRPTMNTEAFF.

For the CDR3, the DNA is TGTGCCAGCAGCCAAGATAATGGTTACCTCCAAGAGACCCAGTACTTC. It yields the protein CASSQDNGYLQETQYF. The J gene is TRBJ2-5, the V gene TRBV14; D remains ambiguous. V lost 0 bases, J lost 1 base, and 12 bases lay in between. Germline values: CDR1 SGHDN, CDR2 FVKESK. The CDR3 has 16 amino acids. Full variable domain (missing parts from reference TRBV14 and TRBJ2-5): EAGVTQFPSHSVIEKGQTVTLRCDPISGHDNLYWYRRVMGKEIKFLLHFVKESKQDESGMPNNRFLAERTGGTYSTLKVQPAELEDSGVYFCASSQDNGYLQETQYFGPGTRLLVL.

The sample holds one count of this clone. The same CDR3 can be traced to other DNA sequences in this sample. In nucleotides, the CDR3 is TGTGCCAGCAGTTCGGGACAGAACACTGAAGCTTTCTTT. It specifies CASSSGQNTEAFF. The chain couples TRBV27 to TRBJ1-1; D may be TRBD1 (6 bases). There are 13 residues in the CDR3. Germline V gene lookup returns CDR1 MNHEY and CDR2 SMNVEV (reference sequence). Trimming removed 4 bases from V and 1 base from J, with 7 bases in between.

V and J are TRBV27 and TRBJ1-2; D gene uncertain. V was trimmed by 5 bases and J by 4 bases, leaving 14 bases between them. CDR1 is MNHEY and CDR2 is SMNVEV in the germline V gene (reference sequence). The CDR3 consists of 14 residues. Here the CDR3 DNA reads TGTGCCAGCAGTCCCGCGGGTAAAGGCTATGGCTACACCTTC. It specifies CASSPAGKGYGYTF.

This sequence joins TRBV4-1 and TRBJ2-7; perhaps TRBD1 as D (6 bases). V lost 3 bases and J 5 bases, leaving 14 bases between the germline ends. This CDR3 is built from 14 residues. Germline V gene data show CDR1 as MGHRA and CDR2 as YSYEKL. Written as DNA, the CDR3 is TGCGCCAGCAGCCATCAACCGGGACAAGACGAGCAGTACTTC. Translated, it gives CASSHQPGQDEQYF.

The chain has TRBV9 and TRBJ2-2; 9 bases agree with TRBD1. Germline trimming cut 5 bases from V and 5 bases from J; bases unmatched to any gene: 7. This CDR3 contains 15 residues. Germline loops: CDR1 SGDLS, CDR2 YYNGEE. The CDR3 region is CASREGQGWTGELFF. CDR3 sequence (DNA): TGTGCCAGCAGAGAAGGACAGGGGTGGACCGGGGAGCTGTTTTTT.

This chain uses TRBV7-9 with TRBJ1-1; 8 nucleotides line up with TRBD1. The germline CDR1 and CDR2 sequences are SEHNR and FQNEAQ (reference sequence). The CDR3 consists of 13 residues. V shed 5 bases and J 5 bases; nucleotides not matched to a gene: 4. DNA for the CDR3: TGTGCCAGCAGCGTACAGGGGGTGACTGAAGCTTTCTTT. Residues: CASSVQGVTEAFF.

This chain links TRBV27 with TRBJ1-5; tentative D call: TRBD1 (6 bases). V was cut by 5 bases and J by 5 bases, with 13 bases left in between. The CDR3 has 14 residues. Germline CDR1 and CDR2: MNHEY and SMNVEV (reference sequence). CDR3 protein: CASSNRQADQPQHF. The CDR3 DNA follows: TGTGCCAGCAGTAATAGACAGGCAGATCAGCCCCAGCATTTT.

The V and J genes are TRBV28 and TRBJ2-1; no firm D call. Germline V gene sequence: CDR1 MDHEN, CDR2 SYDVKM. The CDR3 is 15 residues long. Trimming removed 4 bases at V and 8 bases at J, with 18 bases between. The CDR3 reads CASSSTSGWYDEQFF. The CDR3 region has the DNA TGTGCCAGCAGTTCGACCTCAGGTTGGTATGATGAGCAGTTCTTC.

The chain employs TRBV4-1 and TRBJ2-3; D unclear. CDR1 and CDR2 (germline): MGHRA, YSYEKL. The CDR3 is made up of 15 amino acids. V dropped 4 bases and J dropped 2 bases, with 13 bases sitting between them. The CDR3 DNA reads TGCGCCAGCAGCCCCGACGGGTACTACACAGATACGCAGTATTTT. This gives the protein CASSPDGYYTDTQYF.

Concerning this clone itself: The same CDR3 arises from other DNA sequences in this sample as well. CDR3 sequence reads: CASSLAAGGTYEQYF. DNA for the CDR3: TGTGCCAGCAGCTTAGCGGCAGGGGGGACCTACGAGCAGTACTTC. The chain recombines TRBV11-2 with TRBJ2-7; TRBD1 might be the D (7 bases). With 1 base removed from V and 2 bases from J, the gap between germline ends came to 12 bases. CDR3 length: 15 residues. Germline V lookup: CDR1 SGHAT, CDR2 FQNNGV.

This chain connects TRBV9 to TRBJ2-2, with D maybe TRBD2 (7 bases). The CDR3 covers 16 residues. V was clipped by 7 bases and J by 3 bases, with 19 bases between them. The germline V gene encodes CDR1 SGDLS and CDR2 YYNGEE. CDR3 sequence reads: CASRGQGRAHTGELFF. CDR3 DNA: TGTGCCAGCCGGGGTCAGGGGAGGGCCCACACCGGGGAGCTGTTTTTT.

This clone showed up just once. One junction end does not reproduce the germline sequence, and a read error may be involved. The V call is TRBV7-9, the J call TRBJ2-7; 10 bases align to TRBD2. Germline lookup yields CDR1 SEHNR and CDR2 FQNEAQ (reference sequence). The CDR3 consists of 15 residues. The CDR3 region has the DNA TGTGGCAGCAGCTCCCGCCTAGCGGGAGACTACGAGCAGTGCTTC. Translating it yields CGSSSRLAGDYEQCF.

V and J are TRBV5-4 and TRBJ2-1; TRBD1 is a possible D gene (6 bases). Germline V lookup: CDR1 SGHNT, CDR2 YYREEE (reference sequence). V lost 4 bases and J lost 3, with 14 bases in between. CDR3 size: 15 residues. In DNA, the CDR3 is TGTGCCAGCAGCCCGGGACACTACATCTACAATGAGCAGTTCTTC. Translating it yields CASSPGHYIYNEQFF.

The genes are TRBV28 and TRBJ2-7, with no clear D. The V end lost 6 bases, the J end lost 3 bases, and 12 bases lay between the germline ends. This CDR3 contains 13 residues. In germline, CDR1 is MDHEN, CDR2 SYDVKM. The CDR3 sequence is CASRLRLNYEQYF. The CDR3 DNA reads as TGTGCCAGCAGGTTACGATTAAACTACGAGCAGTACTTC.

This chain joins TRBV7-9 and TRBJ1-1; tentative D call: TRBD1 (5 bases). Germline assignment: CDR1 SEHNR and CDR2 FQNEAQ (reference sequence). This CDR3 spans 15 amino acids. The V end lost 1 base, the J end lost 0 bases, and 9 bases lay between the germline ends. The chain's CDR3 is CASSLGGQMNTEAFF. CDR3 in DNA: TGTGCCAGCAGCTTAGGGGGCCAGATGAACACTGAAGCTTTCTTT.

This clone was counted a single time. The genes are TRBV7-9 and TRBJ1-2, with 10 bases identical to TRBD1. This CDR3 has 12 amino acids. The V gene end was trimmed by 5 bases and the J gene end by 13 bases; junction bases not matched to a gene: 7. CDR1 is SEHNR and CDR2 is FQNEAQ in the germline V gene (reference sequence). Written as DNA, the CDR3 is TGTGCCAGCAGCGACAGGGGGCAGGTCTGCACCTTC. Translating gives CASSDRGQVCTF. Full variable domain (remainder filled in from reference TRBV7-9 and TRBJ1-2): DTGVSQNPRHKITKRGQNVTFRCDPISEHNRLYWYRQTLGQGPEFLTYFQNEAQLEKSRLLSDRFSAERPKGSFSTLEIQRTEQGDSAMYLCASSDRGQVCTFGSGTRLTVV.

This chain connects TRBV6-1 to TRBJ1-3, with 10 bases aligning to TRBD1. Trimming took 5 bases from V and 3 from J; bases not matched to a gene: 4. Germline CDR1 MNHNS, CDR2 SASEGT. This CDR3 is 15 amino acids long. CDR3 amino acids: CASSRDRGRGNTIYF. CDR3 DNA sequence: TGTGCCAGCAGTAGGGACAGGGGTCGTGGAAACACCATATATTTT.

This chain connects TRBV5-8 to TRBJ1-1; 8 positions agree with TRBD1. CDR3 size: 14 residues. Per the germline V gene, CDR1 is SGHTS and CDR2 is YDEGEE. Trimming removed 1 base from V and 6 bases from J; junction bases left unmatched: 5. CDR3: CASSLRQGAAEAFF. The CDR3 DNA follows: TGTGCCAGCAGCTTGCGGCAGGGGGCTGCTGAAGCTTTCTTT.

V usage is TRBV5-6 and J usage is TRBJ2-5; D is unclear. The CDR3 contains 13 residues. V shed 2 bases and J shed 4 bases, with 9 bases lying between them. CDR1 is SGHDT, CDR2 YYEEEE, per germline. CDR3 bases: TGTGCCAGCAGCTTTCAGGCCGGAGAGACCCAGTACTTC. Protein product: CASSFQAGETQYF.

The chain couples TRBV6-1 to TRBJ2-7, with D perhaps matching TRBD1 (5 bases). V lost 6 bases and J lost 6, with 12 bases in between. Germline lookup yields CDR1 MNHNS and CDR2 SASEGT. CDR3 size: 12 residues. In nucleotides, the CDR3 is TGTGCCAGCAGCCCGTGGGGCTCCGAGCAGTACTTC. Its translation: CASSPWGSEQYF.

The rearrangement uses TRBV7-3 and TRBJ2-7; 9 bases line up with TRBD2. The germline V gene has CDR1 SGHTA and CDR2 FQGTGA. The CDR3 runs to 15 residues. V gave up 2 bases and J gave up 3 bases; unmatched junction bases: 5. CDR3 loop: CASSLAGGPDYEQYF. The CDR3 DNA sequence: TGTGCCAGCAGCTTAGCGGGAGGGCCTGACTACGAGCAGTACTTC. The entire variable domain, with the rest obtained from reference TRBV7-3 and TRBJ2-7, is as follows: GAGVSQTPSNKVTEKGKYVELRCDPISGHTALYWYRQSLGQGPEFLIYFQGTGAADDSGLPNDRFFAVRPEGSVSTLKIQRTERGDSAVYLCASSLAGGPDYEQYFGPGTRLTVT.

Note on this clone: Other nucleotide sequences from this sample produce the same CDR3. CDR3 region: CASSLTGGETQYF. CDR3 bases: TGTGCCAGCAGCTTAACGGGGGGCGAGACCCAGTACTTC. The V call is TRBV7-3, the J call TRBJ2-5, with D possibly being TRBD1 or TRBD2 (6 bases each). Germline-derived CDR1 and CDR2 are SGHTA and FQGTGA. V was pared by 0 bases and J by 5 bases, with 7 bases between. This CDR3 region has 13 residues.

The chain is built from TRBV10-3 and TRBJ2-1, with 9 bases fitting TRBD1. The V gene end was trimmed by 4 bases and the J gene end by 9 bases; junction bases not matched to a gene: 4. Germline V gives CDR1 ENHRY, CDR2 SYGVKD. This CDR3 contains 13 residues. The CDR3 DNA reads as TGTGCCATCAGTGCCCCGGACAGGGGTGAGCAGTTCTTC. Translation: CAISAPDRGEQFF.